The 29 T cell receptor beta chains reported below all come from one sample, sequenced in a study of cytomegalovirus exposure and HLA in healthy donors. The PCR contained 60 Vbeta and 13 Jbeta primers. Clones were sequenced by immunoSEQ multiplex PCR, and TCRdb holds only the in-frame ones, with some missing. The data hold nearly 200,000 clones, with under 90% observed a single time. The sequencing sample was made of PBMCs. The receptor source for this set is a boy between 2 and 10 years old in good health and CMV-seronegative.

CDR3 DNA sequence: TGTGCCAGCAGCTTATTCGGCGGGGGAGACAATGAGCAGTTCTTC. Its translation: CASSLFGGGDNEQFF. This chain connects TRBV7-9 to TRBJ2-1, with TRBD2 matching 7 bases. Germline CDR1 SEHNR, CDR2 FQNEAQ (reference sequence). Germline trimming cut 2 bases from V and 5 bases from J; bases unmatched to any gene: 6. This CDR3 has 15 amino acids.

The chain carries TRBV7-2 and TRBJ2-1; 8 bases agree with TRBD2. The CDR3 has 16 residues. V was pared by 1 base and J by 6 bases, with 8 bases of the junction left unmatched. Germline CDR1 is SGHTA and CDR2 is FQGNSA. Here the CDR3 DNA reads TGTGCCAGCAGCTTAGGCGGCGGGGGGCCCTCCAATGAGCAGTTCTTC. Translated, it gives CASSLGGGGPSNEQFF.

The CDR3 sequence is CASSPRDRGISGANVLTF. CDR3 DNA sequence: TGTGCCAGCAGCCCTCGGGACAGGGGAATTTCTGGGGCCAACGTCCTGACTTTC. This sequence joins TRBV9 and TRBJ2-6; 10 bases are shared with TRBD1. Looked up from germline, CDR1 is SGDLS and CDR2 is YYNGEE. V shed 4 bases and J 1 base; nucleotides not matched to a gene: 8. The CDR3 has 18 amino acids.

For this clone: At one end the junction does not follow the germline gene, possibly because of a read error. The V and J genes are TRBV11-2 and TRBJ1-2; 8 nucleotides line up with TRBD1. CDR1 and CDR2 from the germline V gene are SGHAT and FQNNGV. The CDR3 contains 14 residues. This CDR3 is CASSFSVTGDACTF. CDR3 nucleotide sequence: TGTGCCAGCAGCTTTTCTGTGACAGGGGATGCCTGCACCTTT. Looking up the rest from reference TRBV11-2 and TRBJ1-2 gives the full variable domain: EAGVAQSPRYKIIEKRQSVAFWCNPISGHATLYWYQQILGQGPKLLIQFQNNGVVDDSQLPKDRFSAERLKGVDSTLKIQPAKLEDSAVYLCASSFSVTGDACTFGSGTRLTVV.

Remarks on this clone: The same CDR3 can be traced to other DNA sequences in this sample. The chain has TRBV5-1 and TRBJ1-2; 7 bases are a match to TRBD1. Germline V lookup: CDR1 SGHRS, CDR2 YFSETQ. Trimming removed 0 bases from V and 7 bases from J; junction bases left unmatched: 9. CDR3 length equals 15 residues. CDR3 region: CASSLGQGPNSGYTF. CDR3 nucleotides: TGCGCCAGCAGCTTGGGACAGGGACCTAATTCTGGCTACACCTTC.

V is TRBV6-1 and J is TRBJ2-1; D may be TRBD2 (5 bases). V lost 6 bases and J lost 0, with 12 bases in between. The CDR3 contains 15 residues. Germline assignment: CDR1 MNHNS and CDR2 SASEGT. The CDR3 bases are TGTGCCAGCAGGGGTCAGCGGAGCTCCTACAATGAGCAGTTCTTC. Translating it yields CASRGQRSSYNEQFF.

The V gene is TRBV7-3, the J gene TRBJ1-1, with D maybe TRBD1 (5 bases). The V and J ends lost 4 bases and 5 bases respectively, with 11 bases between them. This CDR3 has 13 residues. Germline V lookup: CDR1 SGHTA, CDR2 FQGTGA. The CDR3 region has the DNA TGTGCCAGCAGCTGGACCCCAGGGACTGAAGCTTTCTTT. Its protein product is CASSWTPGTEAFF.

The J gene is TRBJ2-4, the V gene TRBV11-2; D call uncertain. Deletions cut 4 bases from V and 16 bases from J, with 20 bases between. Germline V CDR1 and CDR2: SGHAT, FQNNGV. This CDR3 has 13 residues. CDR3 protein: CASSSPRLPSSYF. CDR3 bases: TGTGCCAGCAGCTCACCAAGACTCCCCTCTTCTTACTTC.

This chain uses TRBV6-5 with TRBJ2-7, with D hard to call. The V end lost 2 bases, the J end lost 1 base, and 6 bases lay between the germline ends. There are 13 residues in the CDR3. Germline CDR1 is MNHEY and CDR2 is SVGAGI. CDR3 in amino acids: CASSYGPSYEQYF. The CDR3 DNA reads TGTGCCAGCAGTTACGGGCCTTCCTACGAGCAGTACTTC.

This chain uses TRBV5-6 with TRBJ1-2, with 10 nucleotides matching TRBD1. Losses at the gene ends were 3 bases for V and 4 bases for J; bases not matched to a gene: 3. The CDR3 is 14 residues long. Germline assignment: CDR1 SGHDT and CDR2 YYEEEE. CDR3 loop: CASSSGTGAYGYTF. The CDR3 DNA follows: TGTGCCAGCAGCTCCGGGACAGGGGCCTATGGCTACACCTTC.

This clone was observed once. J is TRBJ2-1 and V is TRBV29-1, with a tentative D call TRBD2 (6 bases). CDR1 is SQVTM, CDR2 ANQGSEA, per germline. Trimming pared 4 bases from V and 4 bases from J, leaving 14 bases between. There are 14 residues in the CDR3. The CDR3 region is CSVVGGGSYNEQFF. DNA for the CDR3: TGCAGCGTTGTAGGTGGGGGGTCTTACAATGAGCAGTTCTTC.

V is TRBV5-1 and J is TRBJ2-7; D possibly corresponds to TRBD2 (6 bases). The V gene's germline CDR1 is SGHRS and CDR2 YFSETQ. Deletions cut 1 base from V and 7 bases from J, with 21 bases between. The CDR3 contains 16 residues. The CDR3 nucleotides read TGCGCCAGCAGCTTGTTAAGCGGGCGCCCTGCGGGGGAGCAGTACTTC. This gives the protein CASSLLSGRPAGEQYF.

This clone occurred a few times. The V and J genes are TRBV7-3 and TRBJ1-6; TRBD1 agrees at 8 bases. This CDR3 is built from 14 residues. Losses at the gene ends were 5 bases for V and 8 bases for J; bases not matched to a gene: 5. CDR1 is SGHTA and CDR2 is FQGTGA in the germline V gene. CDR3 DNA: TGTGCCAGCAGCCACGGGACAGGAGATTCACCCCTCCACTTT. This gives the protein CASSHGTGDSPLHF.

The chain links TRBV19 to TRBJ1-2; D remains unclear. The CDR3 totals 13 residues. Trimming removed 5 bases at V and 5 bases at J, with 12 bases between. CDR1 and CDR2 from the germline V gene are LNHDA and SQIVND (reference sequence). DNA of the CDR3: TGTGCCAGTAGTCTGGGCAGTCCTTATGGCTACACCTTC. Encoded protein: CASSLGSPYGYTF.

The DNA of the CDR3 is TGTGCCAGCAGCTCACAGGGCAATGAGCAGTTCTTC. It specifies CASSSQGNEQFF. The V call is TRBV7-9, the J call TRBJ2-1, with D perhaps matching TRBD1 (6 bases). This CDR3 comprises 12 residues. The V gene lost 4 bases and the J gene lost 6 bases, with 7 bases spanning the gap. Germline V gene lookup returns CDR1 SEHNR and CDR2 FQNEAQ (reference sequence).

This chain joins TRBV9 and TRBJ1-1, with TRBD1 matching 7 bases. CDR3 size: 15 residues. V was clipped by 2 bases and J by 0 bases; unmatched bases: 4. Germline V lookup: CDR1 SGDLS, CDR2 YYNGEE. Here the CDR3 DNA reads TGTGCCAGCAGCGTCACCGGGACAGTGAACACTGAAGCTTTCTTT. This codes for CASSVTGTVNTEAFF.

CDR3 sequence reads: CASSGLTAPRGYGYTF. Written as DNA, the CDR3 is TGTGCCAGCAGTGGTCTGACAGCCCCGCGGGGCTATGGCTACACCTTC. The rearrangement joins TRBV6-1 to TRBJ1-2; a weak D match, TRBD1 (5 bases). The CDR3 loop spans 16 amino acids. Trimming removed 4 bases from V and 4 bases from J, with 19 bases in between. The germline CDR1 and CDR2 sequences are MNHNS and SASEGT.

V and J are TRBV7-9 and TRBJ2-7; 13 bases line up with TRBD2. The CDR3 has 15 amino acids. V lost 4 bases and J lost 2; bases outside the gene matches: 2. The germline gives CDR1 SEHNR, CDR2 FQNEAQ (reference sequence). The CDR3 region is CASSSGTSGTYEQYF. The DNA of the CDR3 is TGTGCCAGCAGCTCAGGGACTAGCGGGACCTACGAGCAGTACTTC.

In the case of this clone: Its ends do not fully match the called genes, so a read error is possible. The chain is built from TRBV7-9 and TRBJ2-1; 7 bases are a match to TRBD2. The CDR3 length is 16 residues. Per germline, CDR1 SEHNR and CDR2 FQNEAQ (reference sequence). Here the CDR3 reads CASSPLWQTGGGGVVF. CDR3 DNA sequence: TGTGCCAGCAGCCCTCTTTGGCAGACGGGAGGCGGGGGTGTGGTCTTC.

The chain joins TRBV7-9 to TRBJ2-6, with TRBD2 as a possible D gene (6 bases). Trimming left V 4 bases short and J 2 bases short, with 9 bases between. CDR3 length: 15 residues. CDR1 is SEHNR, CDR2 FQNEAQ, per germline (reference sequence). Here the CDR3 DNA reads TGTGCCAGCAGCTGGGGGGATACTGGGGCCAACGTCCTGACTTTC. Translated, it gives CASSWGDTGANVLTF.

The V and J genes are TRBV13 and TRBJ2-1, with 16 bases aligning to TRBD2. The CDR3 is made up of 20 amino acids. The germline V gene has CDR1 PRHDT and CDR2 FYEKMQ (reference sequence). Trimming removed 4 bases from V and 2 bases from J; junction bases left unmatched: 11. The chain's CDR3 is CASSSLPGLAGGHAYNEQFF. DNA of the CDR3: TGTGCCAGCAGCTCCCTCCCGGGACTAGCGGGGGGGCATGCCTACAATGAGCAGTTCTTC.

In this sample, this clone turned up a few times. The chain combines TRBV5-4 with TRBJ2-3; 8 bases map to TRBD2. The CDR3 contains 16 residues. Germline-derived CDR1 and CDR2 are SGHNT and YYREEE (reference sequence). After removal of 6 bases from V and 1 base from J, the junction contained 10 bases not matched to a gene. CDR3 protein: CASTTSGGGRTDTQYF. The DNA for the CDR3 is TGTGCCAGCACCACATCGGGGGGGGGCCGCACAGATACGCAGTATTTT. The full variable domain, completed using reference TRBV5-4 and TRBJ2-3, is ETGVTQSPTHLIKTRGQQVTLRCSSQSGHNTVSWYQQALGQGPQFIFQYYREEENGRGNFPPRFSGLQFPNYSSELNVNALELDDSALYLCASTTSGGGRTDTQYFGPGTRLTVL.

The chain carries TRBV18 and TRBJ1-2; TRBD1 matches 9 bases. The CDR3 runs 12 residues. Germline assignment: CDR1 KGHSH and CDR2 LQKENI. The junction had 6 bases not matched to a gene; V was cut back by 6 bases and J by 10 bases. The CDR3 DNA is TGTGCCAGCTCGGAACAGGGGGCAGACTACACCTTC. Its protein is CASSEQGADYTF.

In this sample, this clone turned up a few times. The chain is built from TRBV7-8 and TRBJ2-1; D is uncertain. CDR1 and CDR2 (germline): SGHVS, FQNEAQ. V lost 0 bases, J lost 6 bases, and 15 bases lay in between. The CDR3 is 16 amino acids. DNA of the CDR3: TGTGCCAGCAGCTTAGCGTGGCAGGATATCTCCAATGAGCAGTTCTTC. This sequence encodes CASSLAWQDISNEQFF.

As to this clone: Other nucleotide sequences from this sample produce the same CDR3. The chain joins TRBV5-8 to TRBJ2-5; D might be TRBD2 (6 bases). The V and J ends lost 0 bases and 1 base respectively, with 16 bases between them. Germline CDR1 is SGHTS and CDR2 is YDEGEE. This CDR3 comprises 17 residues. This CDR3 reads CASSLGGAGGLQETQYF. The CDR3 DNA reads TGTGCCAGCAGCTTGGGCGGAGCCGGGGGTCTCCAAGAGACCCAGTACTTC.

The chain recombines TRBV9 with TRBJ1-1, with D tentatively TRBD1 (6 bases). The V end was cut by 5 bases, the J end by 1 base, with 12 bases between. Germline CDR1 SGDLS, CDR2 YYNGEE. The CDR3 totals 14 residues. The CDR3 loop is CASSPQGSNTEAFF. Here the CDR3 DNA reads TGTGCCAGCAGTCCACAGGGCTCGAACACTGAAGCTTTCTTT. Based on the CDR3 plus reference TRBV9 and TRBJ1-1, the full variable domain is DSGVTQTPKHLITATGQRVTLRCSPRSGDLSVYWYQQSLDQGLQFLIQYYNGEERAKGNILERFSAQQFPDLHSELNLSSLELGDSALYFCASSPQGSNTEAFFGQGTRLTVV.

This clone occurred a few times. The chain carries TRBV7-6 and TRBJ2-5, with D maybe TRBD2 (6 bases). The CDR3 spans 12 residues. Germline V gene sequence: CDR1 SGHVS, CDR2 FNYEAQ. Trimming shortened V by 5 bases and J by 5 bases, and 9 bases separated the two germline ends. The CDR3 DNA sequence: TGTGCCAGCAGCCCGGGGGAGGAGACCCAGTACTTC. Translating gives CASSPGEETQYF.

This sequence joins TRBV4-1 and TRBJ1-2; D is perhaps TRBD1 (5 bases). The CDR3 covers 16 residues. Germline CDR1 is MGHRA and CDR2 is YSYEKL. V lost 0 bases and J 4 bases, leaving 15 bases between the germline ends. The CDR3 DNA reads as TGCGCCAGCAGCCAAGATTCGCTGGGGGGAATCTATGGCTACACCTTC. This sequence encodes CASSQDSLGGIYGYTF.

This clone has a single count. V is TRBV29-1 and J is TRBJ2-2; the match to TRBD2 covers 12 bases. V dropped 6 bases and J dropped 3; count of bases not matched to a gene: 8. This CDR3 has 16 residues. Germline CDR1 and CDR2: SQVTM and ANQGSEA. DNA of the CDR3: TGCAGCGTCGAACTAGCGGGGGGCGCATACACCGGGGAGCTGTTTTTT. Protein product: CSVELAGGAYTGELFF.